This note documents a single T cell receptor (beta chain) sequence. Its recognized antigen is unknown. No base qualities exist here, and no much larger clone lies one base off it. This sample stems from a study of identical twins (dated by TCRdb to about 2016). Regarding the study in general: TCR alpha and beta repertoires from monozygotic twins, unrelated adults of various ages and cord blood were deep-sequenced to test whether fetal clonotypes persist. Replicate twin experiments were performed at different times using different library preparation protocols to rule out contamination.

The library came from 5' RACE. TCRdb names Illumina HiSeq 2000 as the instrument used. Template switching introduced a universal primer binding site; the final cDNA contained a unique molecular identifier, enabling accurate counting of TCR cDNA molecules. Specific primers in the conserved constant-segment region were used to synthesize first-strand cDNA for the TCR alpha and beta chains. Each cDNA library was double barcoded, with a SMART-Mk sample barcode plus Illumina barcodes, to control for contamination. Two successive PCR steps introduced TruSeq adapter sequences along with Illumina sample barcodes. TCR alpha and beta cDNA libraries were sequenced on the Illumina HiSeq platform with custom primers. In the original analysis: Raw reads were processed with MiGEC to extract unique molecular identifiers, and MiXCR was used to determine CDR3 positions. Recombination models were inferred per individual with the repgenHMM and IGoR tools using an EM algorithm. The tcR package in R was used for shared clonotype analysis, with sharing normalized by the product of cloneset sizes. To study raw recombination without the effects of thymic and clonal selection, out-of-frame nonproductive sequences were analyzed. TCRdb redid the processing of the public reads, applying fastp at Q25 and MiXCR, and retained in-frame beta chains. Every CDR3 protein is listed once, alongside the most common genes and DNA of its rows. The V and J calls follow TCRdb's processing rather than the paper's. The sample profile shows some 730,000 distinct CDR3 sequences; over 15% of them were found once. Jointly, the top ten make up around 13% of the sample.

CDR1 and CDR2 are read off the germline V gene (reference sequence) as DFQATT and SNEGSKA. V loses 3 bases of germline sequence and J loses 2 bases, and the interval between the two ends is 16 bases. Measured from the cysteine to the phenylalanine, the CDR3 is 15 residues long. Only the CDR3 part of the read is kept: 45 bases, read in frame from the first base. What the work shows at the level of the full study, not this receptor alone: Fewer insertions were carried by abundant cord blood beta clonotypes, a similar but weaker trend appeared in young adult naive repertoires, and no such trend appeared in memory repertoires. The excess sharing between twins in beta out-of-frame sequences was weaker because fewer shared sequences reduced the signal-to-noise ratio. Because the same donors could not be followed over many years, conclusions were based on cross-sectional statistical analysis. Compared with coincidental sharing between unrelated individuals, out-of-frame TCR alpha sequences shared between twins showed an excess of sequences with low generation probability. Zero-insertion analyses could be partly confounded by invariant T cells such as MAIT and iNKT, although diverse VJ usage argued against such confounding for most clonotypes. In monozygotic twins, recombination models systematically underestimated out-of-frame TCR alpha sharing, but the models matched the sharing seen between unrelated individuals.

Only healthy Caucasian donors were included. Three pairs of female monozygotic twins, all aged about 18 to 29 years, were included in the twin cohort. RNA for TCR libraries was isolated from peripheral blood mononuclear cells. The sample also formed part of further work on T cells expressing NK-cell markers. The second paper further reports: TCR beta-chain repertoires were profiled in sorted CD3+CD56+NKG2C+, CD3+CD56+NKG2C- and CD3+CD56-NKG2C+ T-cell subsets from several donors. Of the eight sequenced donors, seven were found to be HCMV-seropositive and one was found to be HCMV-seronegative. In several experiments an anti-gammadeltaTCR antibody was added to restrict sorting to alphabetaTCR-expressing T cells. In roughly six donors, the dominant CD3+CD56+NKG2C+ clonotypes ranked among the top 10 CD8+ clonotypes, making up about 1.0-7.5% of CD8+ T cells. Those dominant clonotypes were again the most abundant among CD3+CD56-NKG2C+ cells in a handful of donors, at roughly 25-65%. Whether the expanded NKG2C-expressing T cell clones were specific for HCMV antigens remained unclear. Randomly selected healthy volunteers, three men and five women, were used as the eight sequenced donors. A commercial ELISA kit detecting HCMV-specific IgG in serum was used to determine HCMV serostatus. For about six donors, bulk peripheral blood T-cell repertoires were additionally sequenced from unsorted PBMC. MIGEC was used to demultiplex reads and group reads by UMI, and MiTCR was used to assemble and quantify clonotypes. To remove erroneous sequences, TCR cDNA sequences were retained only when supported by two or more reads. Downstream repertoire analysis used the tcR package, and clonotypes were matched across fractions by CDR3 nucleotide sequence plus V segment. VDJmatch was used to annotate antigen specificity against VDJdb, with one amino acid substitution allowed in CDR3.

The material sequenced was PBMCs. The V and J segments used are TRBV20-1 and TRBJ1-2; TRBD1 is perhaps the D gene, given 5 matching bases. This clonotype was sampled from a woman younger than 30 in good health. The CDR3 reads CSASVLSGGNYGYTF. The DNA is TGCAGTGCTAGTGTCCTCTCTGGGGGGAACTATGGCTACACCTTC.